A single T cell receptor (beta chain) is shown here with its context. What it recognizes is unknown. This PCR relied on a set of 60 Vbeta primers and 13 Jbeta primers. Sequencing was performed with immunoSEQ multiplex PCR; in TCRdb, only in-frame clones are kept and a portion is missing. The profile covers about 190,000 clones, with around 75% appearing a single time and less than 7% taken by the ten largest. The germline CDR1 and CDR2 sequences are LNHDA and SQIVND (reference sequence). The CDR3 runs to 14 residues. Trimming stripped 7 bases from V and 4 bases from J, with 15 bases between. This sample is drawn from a study of cytomegalovirus exposure and HLA in healthy donors. Background on the study: A data release that came early held tens of millions of unique TCRs from HLA-typed donors. Study-level findings and limits: Later analysis demonstrated an association between a missense DCLRE1C variant and TCR beta V- and J-gene trimming.

The chain joins TRBV19 to TRBJ2-3; TRBD1 is a possible D gene (6 bases). The clonotype was recovered from a man aged 35 to 55 in good health and CMV-seropositive. Source material: PBMCs. DNA of the CDR3: TGTGCCAGTACAAGCAGGGGTAACGCAGATACGCAGTATTTT. Translating it yields CASTSRGNADTQYF.